The T cell receptor (beta chain) under discussion was sequenced for a study of regulatory T cells in long-lasting Graves disease. Overall study context: Antithyroid drugs had been given to newly diagnosed Graves' patients for under 3 months.

Time point in this sample: newly diagnosed GD, antithyroid drugs for less than 3 months. Generation of the TCR library employed RNA extracted from PBMCs. Arm-PCR of CDR3 regions with iRepertoire HTBI primers generated TCR beta libraries. TCRdb fed the multiplex PCR reads into MiXCR, producing one record per CDR3 protein. The sample lists approximately 350,000 distinct CDR3 sequences, 16% occurring once. These data were also reused for a study on T cells in Graves' hyperthyroidism and ophthalmopathy. This second study says: A patient was excluded if there was uncontrolled infection, other autoimmune disease, pregnancy or lactation. In blood, most of the thyroid clonotypes expanded above 0.001 were also present.

This TCR came from a middle-aged man with Graves disease. The starting material was peripheral blood mononuclear cells (PBMCs), obtained at new diagnosis, from a patient treated with antithyroid drugs.

CDR3 DNA sequence: TGCGCCAGCAGCCAATCATTACGGGGGGGCGCCACAGATACGCAGTATTTT. Its protein is CASSQSLRGGATDTQYF. The chain couples TRBV4-1 to TRBJ2-3; 8 bases align to TRBD2. Looked up from germline, CDR1 is MGHRA and CDR2 is YSYEKL. V gave up 2 bases and J gave up 2 bases; unmatched junction bases: 9. The CDR3 totals 17 residues.